This T cell receptor (beta chain) was obtained from a study of vaccination effects on CD4 cells after COVID-19. Study conclusions and caveats: Clones of infection and vaccine origin contracted markedly late after vaccination. In vaccinees who were healthy, merely 1 out of 255 vaccine-induced clones cross-reacted with common cold coronaviruses.

Expansion of antigen-specific CD4+ T cells with viral peptide pools was carried out by the ViraFEST assay before sequencing. Isolation of CD4+ T cells took place after 10 days of culture. Recipients of the vaccine had no prior SARS-CoV-2 infection and negative nucleocapsid antibodies. Supplemented with approximately 10 IU/ml IL-2 and around 10 ug/ml peptides, about 2 million PBMC per well were kept in culture. Germline CDR1 reads SGHRS; CDR2 reads YFSETQ. This CDR3 contains 16 residues. V lost 6 bases and J lost 7, with 22 bases in between. Clones were read by immunoSEQ multiplex PCR, and TCRdb kept only the in-frame ones, dropping some. The sample includes 20,000 to 25,000 clones, 60% to 75% of them seen just once. This clone was counted a few times. Its antigen is currently unknown.

The sequencing here drew on CD4+ T cells from PBMCs cultured with HCoV-NL63 spike peptides, taken before COVID-19 vaccination. V gene TRBV5-1 combines with J gene TRBJ2-2; D is ambiguous. This clonotype was sampled from a human donor who received a COVID-19 vaccine. CDR3 coding DNA: TGCGCCAGCAAGAAGCTTCGGGCTAGAGTGGTCGGGGAGCTGTTTTTT. As protein: CASKKLRARVVGELFF.